This TCR beta chain was sequenced during a study of T-cell reconstitution after alpha-beta-depleted transplantation in children. General study results and limits: T-cell counts and diversity at one year following transplant were attributed mainly to newly produced T cells. Reportedly, alpha-beta T cells present about two months post-transplant originated from several hundred expanded clones of graft origin. It was surviving recipient T cells and thymic progenitors that gave some patients high TCRbeta diversity at day 60.

The authors prepared the TCRbeta library with unique molecular identifiers. A single record per CDR3 protein comes from TCRdb applying MiXCR to the PCR reads. The repertoire includes over 15,000 distinct CDR3 sequences, just over 5% of them detected once, and 6.5% to 8.5% sits in the top ten. This clonotype showed up many times. Its cognate antigen is unknown. Germline CDR1 and CDR2: WSHSY and SAAADI. This CDR3 contains 15 residues. V was cut by 3 bases and J by 2 bases, with 11 bases left in between. The TCR sequence derives from a boy aged 5-17 years with acute lymphoblastic leukemia, due to receive a stem cell transplant. This rearrangement joins TRBV10-2 to TRBJ1-5, with D possibly TRBD1 on 5 matching bases. The sequences come from PBMCs, collected before TCRalphabeta/CD19-depleted stem cell transplant. In nucleotides, the CDR3 is TGCGCCAGCAGTGATCAGGGCTTGGGCAATCAGCCCCAGCATTTT. It codes for CASSDQGLGNQPQHF.